These 16 T cell receptor beta chains were sequenced from one sample in a study of cytomegalovirus exposure and HLA in healthy donors. The PCR contained 60 Vbeta and 13 Jbeta primers. Libraries were prepared by immunoSEQ multiplex PCR; TCRdb keeps only in-frame clonotypes and omits some of them. The repertoire holds 100,000 or so clones, with around 75% as singletons. The specimen was PBMCs. These receptors were obtained from a man aged 40-50 years in good health and CMV-seronegative.

The chain recombines TRBV7-9 with TRBJ2-5; 8 nucleotides line up with TRBD2. Germline CDR1 SEHNR, CDR2 FQNEAQ (reference sequence). With 6 bases clipped from V and 3 bases from J, the junction kept 9 bases outside the gene matches. The CDR3 is made up of 15 amino acids. The CDR3 sequence: CASRPPGLGKETQYF. CDR3 nucleotide sequence: TGTGCCAGCAGACCTCCGGGACTAGGTAAAGAGACCCAGTACTTC.

This chain joins TRBV5-5 and TRBJ1-1; 7 positions agree with TRBD1. V lost 4 bases, J lost 11 bases, and 8 bases stayed unmatched. This CDR3 region has 12 residues. The germline gives CDR1 SGHKS, CDR2 YYEKEE (reference sequence). Here the CDR3 DNA reads TGTGCCAGCAGCCCCGACAGGGACCGGGCTTTCTTT. This gives the protein CASSPDRDRAFF.

The V gene is TRBV7-8, the J gene TRBJ2-1; D unclear. This CDR3 region has 15 residues. CDR1 is SGHVS, CDR2 FQNEAQ, per germline. Between the trimmed V and J ends, which lost 1 base and 0 bases, there was a span of 7 bases. This chain's CDR3 is CASSLDRSSYNEQFF. CDR3 DNA sequence: TGTGCCAGCAGCTTAGACCGGAGCTCCTACAATGAGCAGTTCTTC.

There are a few counts of this clone. This rearrangement joins TRBV11-2 to TRBJ2-7; the match to TRBD2 covers 7 bases. The ends lost 3 bases at V and 1 base at J; junction bases unmatched: 0. Per the germline V gene, CDR1 is SGHAT and CDR2 is FQNNGV. CDR3 size: 13 residues. DNA for the CDR3: TGTGCCAGCAGCTTCGGGGGGTCCTACGAGCAGTACTTC. Protein: CASSFGGSYEQYF.

This sequence joins TRBV5-4 and TRBJ1-2; TRBD1 matches 9 bases. CDR3 size: 14 residues. Trimming cost V 4 bases and J 6 bases; bases outside gene matches: 7. CDR1 is SGHNT and CDR2 is YYREEE in the germline V gene (reference sequence). In DNA, the CDR3 is TGTGCCAGCAGCACCCCGGGACAGGGTAATGGCTACACCTTC. It is translated as CASSTPGQGNGYTF.

The count of this clone is one. The chain recombines TRBV2 with TRBJ1-6; 7 nucleotides match TRBD1. CDR3 length: 16 amino acids. Germline V gene data show CDR1 as SNHLY and CDR2 as FYNNEI. With V trimmed by 7 bases and J by 3 bases, 9 bases remained unmatched. The CDR3 spells CASNIQGPYYNSPLHF. CDR3 nucleotide sequence: TGTGCCAGCAATATACAGGGGCCGTACTATAATTCACCCCTCCACTTT.

This clone was counted only a few times. The chain recombines TRBV5-6 with TRBJ2-7, with 8 bases matching TRBD1. This CDR3 comprises 14 residues. J was trimmed by 5 bases and V by 5 bases; bases with no gene match: 9. The V gene's germline CDR1 is SGHDT and CDR2 YYEEEE. For the CDR3, the DNA is TGTGCCAGCAGAGGACAGGGTAGGGGGCACGAGCAGTACTTC. Its translation is CASRGQGRGHEQYF.

This chain links TRBV27 with TRBJ2-1; 9 bases map to TRBD1. This CDR3 is 16 amino acids long. V lost 6 bases to trimming and J lost 8 bases; unmatched junction nucleotides: 14. The germline CDR1 and CDR2 sequences are MNHEY and SMNVEV (reference sequence). CDR3 sequence (DNA): TGTGCCAGCAGGAAACAGGGGGCGAGGGGGTTCGATGAGCAGTTCTTC. Translated, it gives CASRKQGARGFDEQFF.

The chain carries TRBV19 and TRBJ1-2; perhaps TRBD1 as D (5 bases). Trimming cost V 4 bases and J 8 bases, with 11 bases left between them. This CDR3 is 12 amino acids long. From germline, CDR1 is LNHDA and CDR2 SQIVND (reference sequence). Here the CDR3 reads CASSNQGRGYTF. CDR3 coding DNA: TGTGCCAGTAGTAATCAGGGTCGCGGCTACACCTTC.

V usage is TRBV27 and J usage is TRBJ2-7; 14 bases agree with TRBD2. V shed 2 bases, J shed 3 bases, and the junction held 3 bases outside the gene matches. Per the germline V gene, CDR1 is MNHEY and CDR2 is SMNVEV (reference sequence). This CDR3 has 16 amino acids. CDR3 in DNA: TGTGCCAGCAGTTTAGGGACTAGCGGGAGTTTCTACGAGCAGTACTTC. Translating it yields CASSLGTSGSFYEQYF.

This clone was seen only a few times. V and J are TRBV25-1 and TRBJ1-4; the D gene is possibly TRBD1 (6 bases). Trimming removed 3 bases at V and 5 bases at J, with 10 bases between. The germline gives CDR1 MGHDK, CDR2 SYGVNS. The CDR3 runs to 14 residues. CDR3 nucleotides: TGTGCCAGCAGTGATCTCGGACAGAATGAAAAACTGTTTTTT. It is translated as CASSDLGQNEKLFF.

J is TRBJ1-2 and V is TRBV6-5; a possible D gene is TRBD1 (5 bases). The CDR3 extends over 13 amino acids. CDR1 and CDR2 (germline): MNHEY, SVGAGI. V lost 4 bases and J lost 4, with 10 bases in between. The CDR3 DNA follows: TGTGCCAGCAGTTGGACATGGTCCTATGGCTACACCTTC. Its translation: CASSWTWSYGYTF.

This chain links TRBV7-2 with TRBJ2-2, with a weak D call TRBD1 (6 bases). Germline V gene sequence: CDR1 SGHTA, CDR2 FQGNSA. V lost 5 bases and J lost 3, with 16 bases in between. The CDR3 runs 16 residues. CDR3 nucleotides: TGTGCCAGCAGCAACGGGTTACAGGGTCACACCGGGGAGCTGTTTTTT. Protein: CASSNGLQGHTGELFF.

V gene TRBV7-9 combines with J gene TRBJ2-7, with TRBD2 identical over 11 bases. CDR3 length: 15 amino acids. V shed 5 bases, J shed 0 bases, and the junction held 3 bases outside the gene matches. Germline CDR1 and CDR2: SEHNR and FQNEAQ (reference sequence). This CDR3 is CASSRLAGLSYEQYF. DNA of the CDR3: TGTGCCAGCAGCCGACTAGCGGGACTCTCCTACGAGCAGTACTTC. The full variable domain, its missing parts supplied by reference TRBV7-9 and TRBJ2-7, is DTGVSQNPRHKITKRGQNVTFRCDPISEHNRLYWYRQTLGQGPEFLTYFQNEAQLEKSRLLSDRFSAERPKGSFSTLEIQRTEQGDSAMYLCASSRLAGLSYEQYFGPGTRLTVT.

The J gene is TRBJ2-2, the V gene TRBV6-4; 8 nucleotides agree with TRBD1. Germline lookup yields CDR1 MRHNA and CDR2 SNTAGT. This CDR3 contains 14 residues. The J segment lost 6 bases and the V segment lost 0 bases, leaving 0 bases of the junction unmatched. CDR3 sequence: CASSDSQGAGELFF. CDR3 sequence (DNA): TGTGCCAGCAGTGACTCACAGGGGGCCGGGGAGCTGTTTTTT.

V is TRBV6-5 and J is TRBJ2-7; 13 nucleotides line up with TRBD2. This CDR3 contains 15 residues. Germline CDR1 is MNHEY and CDR2 is SVGAGI. V shed 6 bases, J shed 3 bases, and the junction held 5 bases outside the gene matches. Written as DNA, the CDR3 is TGTGCCAGCAGCCGGACTAGCGGGAGTAGCTACGAGCAGTACTTC. It is translated as CASSRTSGSSYEQYF.